This T cell receptor (beta chain) was recorded in a study of shared clonotypes between healthy human individuals. The study's findings and limits: Depth of sequencing was expected to influence donor clonotype sharing. The study found about 5% of naive CD4 clonotypes shared across a handful of donors. Tissue TCR repertoires likely differ from these blood-only repertoires.

V shed 4 bases and J 10 bases; nucleotides not matched to a gene: 5. The CDR3 totals 14 residues. CDR1 is SGHNT and CDR2 is YYREEE in the germline V gene (reference sequence). Only in-frame clones appear in the TCRdb table, and some are missing; sequencing was by immunoSEQ multiplex PCR. This table has some 2.1 million clones, about 95% appearing once. In the naive CD8 group, cells lacked CD45RO and were positively selected for CCR7, so terminally differentiated effector memory CD45RA+ cells were left out. About this clone itself: The antigen is not known.

This sequence originates from a man younger than 30 in good health. The rearrangement joins TRBV5-4 to TRBJ1-6, with TRBD1 identical over 10 bases. Sequencing used naive CD8+ T cells sorted from blood. The DNA of the CDR3 is TGTGCCAGCAGCCCGGACAGGGGGTGGTCACCCCTCCACTTT. Protein product: CASSPDRGWSPLHF.